These T cell receptor beta chains were read from a single sample in a study of T cell responses to AZD1222 COVID-19 vaccine. This table comes from immunoSEQ multiplex PCR, and its TCRdb copy is limited to in-frame clones, with some not included. Of around 80,000 clones listed, roughly 90% were seen once; the top ten hold approximately 11%. Sequencing was performed on peripheral blood, taken on day 0 of AZD1222 vaccination. These receptors were obtained from an adult in good health. Both conserved end residues are part of each CDR3. D genes are given only for firm matches. Clone size is shown for a subset of rows, as once, few, many or a class of expanded clone.

V gene: TRBV11-2; clone size: NA; D gene: TRBD1; J gene: TRBJ1-6; CDR3 protein: CASSLAGTGSNSPLHF; CDR3 DNA: TGTGCCAGCAGCTTAGCTGGGACAGGGTCCAATTCACCCCTCCACTTT
V gene: TRBV19; clone size: once; D gene: NA; J gene: TRBJ2-1; CDR3 protein: CASSTTHQGSYNEQFF; CDR3 DNA: TGTGCCAGTAGTACCACGCACCAGGGTTCCTACAATGAGCAGTTCTTC
V gene: TRBV30; clone size: NA; D gene: NA; J gene: TRBJ1-4; CDR3 protein: CAWRFANEKLFF; CDR3 DNA: TGTGCCTGGAGATTTGCTAATGAAAAACTGTTTTTT
V gene: TRBV18; clone size: NA; D gene: TRBD1; J gene: TRBJ1-5; CDR3 protein: CASSPPSGGGQPQHF; CDR3 DNA: TGTGCCAGCTCACCACCGTCAGGGGGTGGTCAGCCCCAGCATTTT
V gene: TRBV2; clone size: NA; D gene: TRBD1; J gene: TRBJ1-1; CDR3 protein: CASSAQGAETEAFF; CDR3 DNA: TGTGCCAGCAGTGCCCAGGGGGCCGAGACTGAAGCTTTCTTT
V gene: TRBV10-1; clone size: NA; D gene: NA; J gene: TRBJ2-1; CDR3 protein: CASSEDLSLEQFF; CDR3 DNA: TGCGCCAGCAGTGAGGATCTATCCCTAGAGCAGTTCTTC
V gene: TRBV28; clone size: NA; D gene: NA; J gene: TRBJ2-7; CDR3 protein: CATQGGTYEQYF; CDR3 DNA: TGTGCCACCCAGGGGGGAACCTACGAGCAGTACTTC
V gene: TRBV5-1; clone size: NA; D gene: NA; J gene: TRBJ1-4; CDR3 protein: CASSFTQGNNEKLFF; CDR3 DNA: TGCGCCAGCAGCTTTACGCAGGGGAATAATGAAAAACTGTTTTTT
V gene: TRBV24-1; clone size: few; D gene: TRBD1; J gene: TRBJ2-3; CDR3 protein: CATRAGTGIYTDTQYF; CDR3 DNA: TGTGCCACCAGGGCCGGGACAGGGATTTACACAGATACGCAGTATTTT
V gene: TRBV21-1; clone size: few; D gene: NA; J gene: TRBJ2-1; CDR3 protein: CASSRPGLAANEQFF; CDR3 DNA: TGTGCCAGCAGCAGACCGGGACTAGCGGCCAATGAGCAGTTCTTC
V gene: TRBV11-3; clone size: NA; D gene: NA; J gene: TRBJ2-2; CDR3 protein: CASSPVGASGELFF; CDR3 DNA: TGTGCCAGCAGCCCGGTCGGGGCGTCCGGGGAGCTGTTTTTT
V gene: TRBV10-3; clone size: NA; D gene: NA; J gene: TRBJ2-5; CDR3 protein: CAISEGNQKETQYF; CDR3 DNA: TGTGCCATCAGTGAAGGGAATCAGAAAGAGACCCAGTACTTC
V gene: TRBV5-1; clone size: NA; D gene: NA; J gene: TRBJ1-2; CDR3 protein: CASSLVGRNYGYTF; CDR3 DNA: TGCGCCAGCAGCTTGGTGGGCAGGAACTATGGCTACACCTTC